A single TCR beta chain is shown here with its context. Its cognate antigen is unknown. The junction shows a germline mismatch at one end, possibly a read error. Construction of the TCR beta libraries employed iRepertoire HTBI primers in conjunction with Arm-PCR of CDR3 regions. One entry per CDR3 protein results from TCRdb running MiXCR on the multiplex PCR reads. The sample consists of around 400,000 distinct CDR3 sequences, around 22% of them appearing once. These data are taken from a study of regulatory T cells in long-lasting Graves disease. Overall study: The study counted Graves' disease as persistent given over 5 years of antithyroid drugs and positive TSH receptor antibodies.

Study-wide findings and caveats: TCR diversity was lower in persistent Graves' patients than in newly diagnosed ones.

The CDR3 is made up of 14 amino acids. Germline V gene data show CDR1 as SSHAT and CDR2 as FNYEAQ (reference sequence). Time point defined: persistent/refractory GD, antithyroid drugs over 5 years with positive TRAb. There was RNA extracted from PBMCs, and the TCR library was made from it. Source: peripheral blood mononuclear cells (PBMCs), taken when the disease was refractory, from a patient treated with antithyroid drugs. This TCR derives from a female donor with Graves disease. J is TRBJ2-5 and V is TRBV7-7; 8 bases line up with TRBD1. The CDR3 DNA sequence: TGTGCTAGCAGCCGGGACAGGTACCAAGAGACCCAGTACTTC. Its protein product is CASSRDRYQETQYF. The full variable domain, rest sourced from reference TRBV7-7 and TRBJ2-5, is GAGVSQSPRYKVTKRGQDVTLRCDPISSHATLYWYQQALGQGPEFLTYFNYEAQPDKSGLPSDRFSAERPEGSISTLTIQRTEQRDSAMYRCASSRDRYQETQYFGPGTRLLVL.